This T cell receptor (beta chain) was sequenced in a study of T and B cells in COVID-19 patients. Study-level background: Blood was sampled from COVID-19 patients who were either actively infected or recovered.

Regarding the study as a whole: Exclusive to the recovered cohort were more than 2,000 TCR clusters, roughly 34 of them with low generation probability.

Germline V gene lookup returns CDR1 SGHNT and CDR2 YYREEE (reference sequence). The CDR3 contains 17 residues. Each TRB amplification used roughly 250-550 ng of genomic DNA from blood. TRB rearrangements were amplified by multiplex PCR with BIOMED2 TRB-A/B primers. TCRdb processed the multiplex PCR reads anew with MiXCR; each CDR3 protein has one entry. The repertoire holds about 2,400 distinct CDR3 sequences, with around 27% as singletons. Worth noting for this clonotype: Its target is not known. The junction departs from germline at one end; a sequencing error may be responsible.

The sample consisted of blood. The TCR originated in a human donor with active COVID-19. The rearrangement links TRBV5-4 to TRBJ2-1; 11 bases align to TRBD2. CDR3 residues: CASSLGPTSGSYNEQFF. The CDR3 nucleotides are TGCGCCAGCAGCTTGGGCCCCACTAGCGGGAGTTACAATGAGCAGTTCTTC.